Included here is one T cell receptor beta chain sequence, with context. Its specificity is unknown. One entry per CDR3 protein results from TCRdb running MiXCR on the PCR reads. Counted here are some 94,000 distinct CDR3 sequences, roughly 23% occurring once; the ten biggest clones make up around 0.77%. This entry comes from a study of molecular identifiers for immune sequencing clone quantification. Findings and limits, study-wide: Jurkat TCR RNA from one cell was spiked into approximately 930,000 naive cells, and it was reportedly detectable there. Over 98% of effector molecules, yet under 1% of naive-cell molecules, were held by clones above 20 RNA copies.

Per the germline V gene, CDR1 is SGHDT and CDR2 is YYEEEE. J lost 3 bases, V lost 2 bases, and 4 bases had no gene match. The CDR3 has 14 amino acids. The sample was naive CD8+ T cells from blood, with Jurkat cell RNA spiked in. Stated subset: FACS-sorted CD8+CD4-CCR7+CD45RA+ naive T cells. This rearrangement joins TRBV5-6 to TRBJ2-7; 8 nucleotides align to TRBD1. The clonotype originates from a human donor in good health. Some libraries in this study had Jurkat cell RNA spiked in. CDR3 nucleotide sequence: TGTGCCAGCAGCTTCGGGACAGGCCTCTACGAGCAGTACTTC. Residues: CASSFGTGLYEQYF.